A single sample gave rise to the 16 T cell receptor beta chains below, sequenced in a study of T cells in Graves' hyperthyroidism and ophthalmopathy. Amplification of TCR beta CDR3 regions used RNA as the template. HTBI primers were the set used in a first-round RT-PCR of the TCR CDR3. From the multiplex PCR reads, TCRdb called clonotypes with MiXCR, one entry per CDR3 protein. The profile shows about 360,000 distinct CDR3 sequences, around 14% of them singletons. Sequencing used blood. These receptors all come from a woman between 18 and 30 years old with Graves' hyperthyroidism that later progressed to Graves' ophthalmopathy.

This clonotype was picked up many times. The CDR3 coding sequence is TGTGCCAGCTCAACAGGGCCCCCTCCTCAGCCCCAGCATTTT. Its protein is CASSTGPPPQPQHF. V and J are TRBV27 and TRBJ1-5; the D gene is possibly TRBD1 (6 bases). V was clipped by 8 bases and J by 6 bases, with 17 bases between them. The V gene's germline CDR1 is MNHEY and CDR2 SMNVEV (reference sequence). The CDR3 consists of 14 residues.

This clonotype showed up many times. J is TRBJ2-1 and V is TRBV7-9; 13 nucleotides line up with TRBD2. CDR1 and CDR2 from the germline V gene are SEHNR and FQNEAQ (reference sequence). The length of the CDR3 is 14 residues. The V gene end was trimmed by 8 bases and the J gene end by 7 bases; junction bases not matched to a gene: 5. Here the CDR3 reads CASSGLAGLNEQFF. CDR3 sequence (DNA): TGTGCCAGCTCGGGACTAGCGGGATTAAATGAGCAGTTCTTC.

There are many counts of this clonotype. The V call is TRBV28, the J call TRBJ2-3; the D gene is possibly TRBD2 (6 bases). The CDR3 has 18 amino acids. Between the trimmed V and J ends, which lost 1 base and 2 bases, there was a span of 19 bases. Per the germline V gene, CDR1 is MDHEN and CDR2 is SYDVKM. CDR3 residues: CASSLSLHGGVHTDTQYF. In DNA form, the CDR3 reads TGTGCCAGCAGTTTATCCCTCCACGGAGGGGTGCACACAGATACGCAGTATTTT.

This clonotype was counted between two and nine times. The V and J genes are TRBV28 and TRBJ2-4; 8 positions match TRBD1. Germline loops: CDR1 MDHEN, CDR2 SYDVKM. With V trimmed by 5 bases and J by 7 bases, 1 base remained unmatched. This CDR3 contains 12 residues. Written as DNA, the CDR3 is TGTGCCAGCAGTAGACAGGGGAACATTCAGTACTTC. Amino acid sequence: CASSRQGNIQYF.

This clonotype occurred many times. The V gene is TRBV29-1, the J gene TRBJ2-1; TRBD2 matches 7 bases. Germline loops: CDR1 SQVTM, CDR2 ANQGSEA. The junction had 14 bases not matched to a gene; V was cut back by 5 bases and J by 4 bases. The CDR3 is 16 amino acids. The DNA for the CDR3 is TGCAGCGTTCGTATCCTAGCGGAGACCCTATACAATGAGCAGTTCTTC. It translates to CSVRILAETLYNEQFF.

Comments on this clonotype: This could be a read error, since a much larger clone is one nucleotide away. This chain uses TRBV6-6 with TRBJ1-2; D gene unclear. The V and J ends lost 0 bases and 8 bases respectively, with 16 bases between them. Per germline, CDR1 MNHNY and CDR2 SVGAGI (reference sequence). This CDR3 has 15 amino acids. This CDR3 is CASSYSSGEAEGYTF. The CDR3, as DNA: TGTGCCAGCAGTTACTCGAGTGGAGAGGCAGAAGGCTACACCTTC.

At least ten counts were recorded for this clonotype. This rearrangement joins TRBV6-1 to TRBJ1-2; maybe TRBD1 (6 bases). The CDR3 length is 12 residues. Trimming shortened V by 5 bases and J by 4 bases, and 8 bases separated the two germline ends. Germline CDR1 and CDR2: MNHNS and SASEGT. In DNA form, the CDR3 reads TGTGCCAGCAGTAGGGGGGCCTATGGCTACACCTTC. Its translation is CASSRGAYGYTF.

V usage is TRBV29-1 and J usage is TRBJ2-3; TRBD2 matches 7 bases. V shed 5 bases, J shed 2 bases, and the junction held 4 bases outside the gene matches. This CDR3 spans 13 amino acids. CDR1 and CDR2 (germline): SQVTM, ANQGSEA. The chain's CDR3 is CSVYGGVTDTQYF. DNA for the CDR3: TGCAGCGTTTATGGGGGGGTCACAGATACGCAGTATTTT.

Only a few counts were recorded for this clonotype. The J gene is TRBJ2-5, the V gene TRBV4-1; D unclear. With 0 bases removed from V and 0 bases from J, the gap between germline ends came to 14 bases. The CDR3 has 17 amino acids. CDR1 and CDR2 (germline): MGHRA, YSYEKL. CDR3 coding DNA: TGCGCCAGCAGCCAAGATTGGAGCGTGTGGAACCAAGAGACCCAGTACTTC. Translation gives CASSQDWSVWNQETQYF.

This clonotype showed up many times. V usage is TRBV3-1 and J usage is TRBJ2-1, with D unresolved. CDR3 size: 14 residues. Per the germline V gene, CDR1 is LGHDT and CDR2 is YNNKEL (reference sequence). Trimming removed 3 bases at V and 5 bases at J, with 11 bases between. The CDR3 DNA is TGTGCCAGCAGCCACTTTGTACGGAACAATGAGCAGTTCTTC. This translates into CASSHFVRNNEQFF.

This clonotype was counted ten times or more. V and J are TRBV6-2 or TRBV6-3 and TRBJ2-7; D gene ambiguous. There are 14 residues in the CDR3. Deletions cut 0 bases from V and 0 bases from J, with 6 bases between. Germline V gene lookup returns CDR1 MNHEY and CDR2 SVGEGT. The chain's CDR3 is CASSYSSSSYEQYF. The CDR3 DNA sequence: TGTGCCAGCAGTTACTCGAGCAGCTCCTACGAGCAGTACTTC.

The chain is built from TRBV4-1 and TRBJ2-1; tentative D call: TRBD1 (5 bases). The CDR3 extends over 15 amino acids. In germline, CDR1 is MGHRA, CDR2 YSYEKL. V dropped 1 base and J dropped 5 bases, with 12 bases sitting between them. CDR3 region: CASSQGRYRHNEQFF. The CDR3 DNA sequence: TGCGCCAGCAGCCAAGGGCGATACAGGCACAATGAGCAGTTCTTC.

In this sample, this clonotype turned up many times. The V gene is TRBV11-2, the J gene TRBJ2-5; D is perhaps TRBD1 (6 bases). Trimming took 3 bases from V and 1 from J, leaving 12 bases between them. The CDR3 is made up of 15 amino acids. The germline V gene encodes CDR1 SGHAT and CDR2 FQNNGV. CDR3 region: CASSFRGRSQETQYF. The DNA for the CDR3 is TGTGCCAGCAGCTTCAGGGGAAGGAGCCAAGAGACCCAGTACTTC.

DNA of the CDR3: TGTGCCAGCCGGGAGGACATTCACTACACCGGGGAGCTGTTTTTT. Its protein is CASREDIHYTGELFF. The chain recombines TRBV28 with TRBJ2-2; 7 bases line up with TRBD2. From germline, CDR1 is MDHEN and CDR2 SYDVKM. The CDR3 is 15 residues long. The V and J ends lost 8 bases and 3 bases, in that order; junction bases with no gene match: 9. Supplemented by reference TRBV28 and TRBJ2-2, the full variable domain reads DVKVTQSSRYLVKRTGEKVFLECVQDMDHENMFWYRQDPGLGLRLIYFSYDVKMKEKGDIPEGYSVSREKKERFSLILESASTNQTSMYLCASREDIHYTGELFFGEGSRLTVL.

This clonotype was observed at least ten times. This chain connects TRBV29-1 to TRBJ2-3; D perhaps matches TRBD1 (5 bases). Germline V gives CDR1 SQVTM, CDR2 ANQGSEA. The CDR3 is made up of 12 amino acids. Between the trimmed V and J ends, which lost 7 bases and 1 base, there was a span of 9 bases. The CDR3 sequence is CSAKQGTDTQYF. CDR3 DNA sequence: TGCAGCGCTAAACAGGGCACAGATACGCAGTATTTT.

CDR3 sequence: CASSQDGTPTNIQYF. The CDR3, as DNA: TGCGCCAGCAGCCAAGATGGGACACCGACCAACATTCAGTACTTC. V and J are TRBV4-1 and TRBJ2-4, with D perhaps matching TRBD1 (6 bases). V was cut by 0 bases and J by 7 bases, with 13 bases left in between. CDR3 length: 15 residues. Germline assignment: CDR1 MGHRA and CDR2 YSYEKL.